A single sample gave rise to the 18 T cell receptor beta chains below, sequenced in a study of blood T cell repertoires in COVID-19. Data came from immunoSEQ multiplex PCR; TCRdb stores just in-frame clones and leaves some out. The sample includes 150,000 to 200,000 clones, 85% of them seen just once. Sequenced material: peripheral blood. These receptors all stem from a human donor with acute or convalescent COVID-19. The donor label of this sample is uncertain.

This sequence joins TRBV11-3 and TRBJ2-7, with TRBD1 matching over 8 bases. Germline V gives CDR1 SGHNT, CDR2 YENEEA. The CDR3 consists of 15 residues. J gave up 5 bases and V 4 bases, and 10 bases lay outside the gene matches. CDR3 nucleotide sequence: TGTGCCAGCAGCTCTCCCGGACAGGGTTTTAACGAGCAGTACTTC. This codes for CASSSPGQGFNEQYF.

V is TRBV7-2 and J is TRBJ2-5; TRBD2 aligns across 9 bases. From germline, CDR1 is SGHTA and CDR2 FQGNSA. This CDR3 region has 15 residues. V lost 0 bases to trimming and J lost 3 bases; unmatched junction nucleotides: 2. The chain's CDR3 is CASSLAGTSKETQYF. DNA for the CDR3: TGTGCCAGCAGCTTAGCTGGGACTAGCAAAGAGACCCAGTACTTC.

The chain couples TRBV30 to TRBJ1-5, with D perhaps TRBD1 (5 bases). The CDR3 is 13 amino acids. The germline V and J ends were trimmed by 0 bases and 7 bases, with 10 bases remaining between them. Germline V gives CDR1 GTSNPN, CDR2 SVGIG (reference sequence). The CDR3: CAWSVRGTQPQHF. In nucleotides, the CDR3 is TGTGCCTGGAGTGTTCGGGGGACCCAGCCCCAGCATTTT.

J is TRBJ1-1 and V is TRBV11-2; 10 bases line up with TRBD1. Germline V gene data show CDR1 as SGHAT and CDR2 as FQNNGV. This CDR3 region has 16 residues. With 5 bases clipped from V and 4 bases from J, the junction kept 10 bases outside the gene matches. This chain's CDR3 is CASSLWDRGFSTEAFF. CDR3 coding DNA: TGTGCCAGCAGCCTATGGGACAGGGGATTCAGCACTGAAGCTTTCTTT. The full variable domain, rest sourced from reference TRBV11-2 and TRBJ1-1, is EAGVAQSPRYKIIEKRQSVAFWCNPISGHATLYWYQQILGQGPKLLIQFQNNGVVDDSQLPKDRFSAERLKGVDSTLKIQPAKLEDSAVYLCASSLWDRGFSTEAFFGQGTRLTVV.

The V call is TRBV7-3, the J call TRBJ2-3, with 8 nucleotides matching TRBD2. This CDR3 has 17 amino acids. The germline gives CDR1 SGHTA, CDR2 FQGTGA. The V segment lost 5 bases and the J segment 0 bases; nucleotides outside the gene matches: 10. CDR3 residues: CASSRGLGLWSTDTQYF. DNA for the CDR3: TGTGCCAGCAGCCGGGGACTAGGTCTTTGGAGCACAGATACGCAGTATTTT.

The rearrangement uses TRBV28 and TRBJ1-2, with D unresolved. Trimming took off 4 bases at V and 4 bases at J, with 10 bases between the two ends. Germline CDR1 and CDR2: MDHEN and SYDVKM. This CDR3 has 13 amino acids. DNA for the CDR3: TGTGCCAGCAGTTCCCTCGACACCTATGGCTACACCTTC. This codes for CASSSLDTYGYTF.

Written as DNA, the CDR3 is TGTGCCAGCAGCCCAGGGGGACTAGCGGGTTTTATTGAGACCCAGTACTTC. Translating it yields CASSPGGLAGFIETQYF. The rearrangement uses TRBV7-2 and TRBJ2-5; 12 bases map to TRBD2. CDR3 length: 17 amino acids. The V gene's germline CDR1 is SGHTA and CDR2 FQGNSA. V lost 5 bases, J lost 5 bases, and 12 bases stayed unmatched.

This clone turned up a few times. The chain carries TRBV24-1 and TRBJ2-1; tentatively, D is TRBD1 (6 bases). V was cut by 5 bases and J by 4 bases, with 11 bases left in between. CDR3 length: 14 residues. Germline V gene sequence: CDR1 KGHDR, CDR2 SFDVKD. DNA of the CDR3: TGTGCCACCAGTGGCCTGGGGGCTTACAATGAGCAGTTCTTC. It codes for CATSGLGAYNEQFF.

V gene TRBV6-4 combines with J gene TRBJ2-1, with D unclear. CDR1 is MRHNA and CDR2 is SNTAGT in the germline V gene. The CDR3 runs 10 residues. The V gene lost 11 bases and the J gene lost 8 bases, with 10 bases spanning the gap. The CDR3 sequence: CASEIHEQFF. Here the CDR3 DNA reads TGTGCCTCGGAGATACATGAGCAGTTCTTC.

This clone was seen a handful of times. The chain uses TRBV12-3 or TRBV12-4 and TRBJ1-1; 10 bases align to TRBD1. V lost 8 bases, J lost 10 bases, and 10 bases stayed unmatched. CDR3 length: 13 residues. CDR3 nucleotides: TGTGCCAGCGTCGACAGGGGGCGAGGGGGAGCTTTCTTT. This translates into CASVDRGRGGAFF.

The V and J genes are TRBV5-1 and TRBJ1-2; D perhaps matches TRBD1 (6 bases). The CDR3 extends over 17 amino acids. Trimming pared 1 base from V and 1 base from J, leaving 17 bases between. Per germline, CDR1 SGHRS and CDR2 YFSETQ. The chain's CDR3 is CASSLNAGGGVNYGYTF. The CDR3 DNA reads TGCGCCAGCAGCTTGAACGCCGGGGGGGGCGTTAACTATGGCTACACCTTC.

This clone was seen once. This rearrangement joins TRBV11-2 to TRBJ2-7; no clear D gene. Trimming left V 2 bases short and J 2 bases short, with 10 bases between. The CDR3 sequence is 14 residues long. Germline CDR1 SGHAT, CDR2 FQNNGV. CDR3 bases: TGTGCCAGCAGCTTAATGACATGGGCCTACGAGCAGTACTTC. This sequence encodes CASSLMTWAYEQYF.

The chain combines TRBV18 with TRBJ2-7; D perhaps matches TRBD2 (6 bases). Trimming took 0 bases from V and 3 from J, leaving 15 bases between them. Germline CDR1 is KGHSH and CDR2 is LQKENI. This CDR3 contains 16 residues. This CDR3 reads CASSPPGGGLSYEQYF. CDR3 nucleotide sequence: TGTGCCAGCTCACCACCGGGGGGTGGGTTAAGCTACGAGCAGTACTTC.

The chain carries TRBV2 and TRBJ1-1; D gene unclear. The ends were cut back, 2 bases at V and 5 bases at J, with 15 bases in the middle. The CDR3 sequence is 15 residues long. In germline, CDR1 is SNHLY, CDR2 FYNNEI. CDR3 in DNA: TGTGCCAGCAGTGAAAGAGGCAGAAGACGGACTGAAGCTTTCTTT. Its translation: CASSERGRRRTEAFF.

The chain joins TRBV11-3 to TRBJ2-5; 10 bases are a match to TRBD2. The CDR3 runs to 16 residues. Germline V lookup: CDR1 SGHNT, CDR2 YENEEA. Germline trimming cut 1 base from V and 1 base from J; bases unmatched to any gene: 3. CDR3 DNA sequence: TGTGCCAGCAGCTTAGGCCTAGCGGGGGTCCAAGAGACCCAGTACTTC. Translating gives CASSLGLAGVQETQYF.

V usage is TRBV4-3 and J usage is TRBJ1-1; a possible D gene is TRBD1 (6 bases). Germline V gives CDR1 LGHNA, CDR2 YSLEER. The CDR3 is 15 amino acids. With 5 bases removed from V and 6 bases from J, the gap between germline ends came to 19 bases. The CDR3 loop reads CASSSVGGLGAEAFF. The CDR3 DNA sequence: TGCGCCAGCAGCAGCGTCGGGGGGCTCGGGGCTGAAGCTTTCTTT.

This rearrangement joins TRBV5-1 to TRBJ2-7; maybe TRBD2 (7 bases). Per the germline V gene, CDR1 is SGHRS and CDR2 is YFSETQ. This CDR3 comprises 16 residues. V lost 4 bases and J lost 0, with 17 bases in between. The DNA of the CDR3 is TGCGCCAGCAGCCCCATTCGGGGGGCGATCTCCTACGAGCAGTACTTC. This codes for CASSPIRGAISYEQYF.

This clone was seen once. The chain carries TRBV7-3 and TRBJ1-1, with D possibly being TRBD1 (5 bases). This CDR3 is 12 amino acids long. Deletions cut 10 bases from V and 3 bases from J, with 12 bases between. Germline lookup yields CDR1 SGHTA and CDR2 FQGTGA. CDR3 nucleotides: TGTGCCATCGGGGGAGACGACACTGAAGCTTTCTTT. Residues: CAIGGDDTEAFF.